The 21 T cell receptor beta chains below were found in one sample sequenced in a study of blood T cell repertoires in COVID-19. The repertoire was sequenced with immunoSEQ multiplex PCR; TCRdb's copy has only in-frame clones and lacks some. The repertoire includes about 260,000 clones, around 86% of them detected once, and approximately 5.3% sits in the top ten. Sequencing was carried out using peripheral blood. The receptors derive from a woman aged 60-75 years with COVID-19, enrolled during active disease.

V is TRBV18 and J is TRBJ2-3; the D gene is possibly TRBD1 (6 bases). Trimming cost V 10 bases and J 0 bases, with 17 bases left between them. CDR3 size: 15 residues. Germline V gives CDR1 KGHSH, CDR2 LQKENI. CDR3 in amino acids: CATHSDRLSTDTQYF. The DNA of the CDR3 is TGTGCCACTCACTCGGACAGACTGAGCACAGATACGCAGTATTTT.

There are a few counts of this clone. The chain links TRBV9 to TRBJ2-1, with 7 positions matching TRBD1. The germline gives CDR1 SGDLS, CDR2 YYNGEE. The CDR3 loop spans 16 amino acids. V gave up 3 bases and J gave up 8 bases; unmatched junction bases: 14. The CDR3 loop is CASSAGTDLHWDEQFF. In nucleotides, the CDR3 is TGTGCCAGCAGCGCTGGGACAGACTTACATTGGGATGAGCAGTTCTTC.

J is TRBJ1-1 and V is TRBV5-6; D is uncertain. V was cut by 2 bases and J by 3 bases, with 14 bases left in between. The CDR3 consists of 15 residues. Per the germline V gene, CDR1 is SGHDT and CDR2 is YYEEEE. The CDR3 here is CASSLVVSLDTEAFF. The CDR3 DNA is TGTGCCAGCAGCTTAGTGGTGAGTCTAGACACTGAAGCTTTCTTT.

The chain is built from TRBV7-9 and TRBJ1-2, with D uncertain. V was trimmed by 2 bases and J by 7 bases, leaving 14 bases between them. The germline V gene encodes CDR1 SEHNR and CDR2 FQNEAQ (reference sequence). CDR3 size: 14 residues. CDR3 in amino acids: CASSLPTATSGYTF. CDR3 nucleotide sequence: TGTGCCAGCAGCTTACCAACCGCTACGTCTGGCTACACCTTC.

The chain is built from TRBV9 and TRBJ2-5; the D gene is possibly TRBD1 (6 bases). Germline CDR1 and CDR2: SGDLS and YYNGEE. The V and J ends lost 0 bases and 4 bases respectively, with 13 bases between them. CDR3 length equals 15 residues. The CDR3 coding sequence is TGTGCCAGCAGCGTAGGTCTTGGCAGGGGAGAGACCCAGTACTTC. Protein: CASSVGLGRGETQYF.

V and J are TRBV11-2 and TRBJ1-2; D is unresolved. The V and J ends lost 2 bases and 7 bases respectively, with 11 bases between them. CDR3 length: 13 residues. Germline CDR1 SGHAT, CDR2 FQNNGV. CDR3 nucleotide sequence: TGTGCCAGCAGCTTAAGGCCCCAGGTTGGCTACACCTTC. This encodes CASSLRPQVGYTF.

This clone has just a few counts. The genes are TRBV7-2 and TRBJ2-7; 7 bases are a match to TRBD1. The germline gives CDR1 SGHTA, CDR2 FQGNSA. V lost 4 bases to trimming and J lost 9 bases; unmatched junction nucleotides: 12. The CDR3 has 14 amino acids. The CDR3 loop is CASSSGNTGVAQYF. The CDR3 bases are TGTGCCAGCAGCTCTGGAAACACAGGGGTTGCGCAGTACTTC.

The V call is TRBV3-1 (or the pseudogene TRBV3-2), the J call TRBJ1-4, with 10 bases fitting TRBD1. After removal of 4 bases from V and 8 bases from J, the junction contained 4 bases not matched to a gene. Germline CDR1 and CDR2: LGHDT and YNNKEL (reference sequence). This CDR3 has 14 amino acids. The CDR3: CASSRQGAQEKLFF. The CDR3 DNA sequence: TGTGCCAGCAGCCGACAGGGGGCCCAAGAAAAACTGTTTTTT.

This clone was recorded only once. V and J are TRBV19 and TRBJ1-2; D call uncertain. This CDR3 has 13 residues. With 3 bases removed from V and 5 bases from J, the gap between germline ends came to 10 bases. Germline V CDR1 and CDR2: LNHDA, SQIVND (reference sequence). The CDR3 region has the DNA TGTGCCAGTAGTATCAAGCCTTCTTATGGCTACACCTTC. This sequence encodes CASSIKPSYGYTF.

In DNA, the CDR3 is TGTGCCAGCGATATAGCGGGAGGGGGTTGGAATGAGCAGTTCTTC. Translated: CASDIAGGGWNEQFF. The rearrangement joins TRBV2 to TRBJ2-1; 11 bases align to TRBD2. Unmatched junction bases numbered 10, after V lost 8 bases and J lost 7 bases. The CDR3 covers 15 residues. Germline V gene data show CDR1 as SNHLY and CDR2 as FYNNEI. Combining the CDR3 with reference TRBV2 and TRBJ2-1 gives the whole variable domain EPEVTQTPSHQVTQMGQEVILRCVPISNHLYFYWYRQILGQKVEFLVSFYNNEISEKSEIFDDQFSVERPDGSNFTLKIRSTKLEDSAMYFCASDIAGGGWNEQFFGPGTRLTVL.

The chain links TRBV28 to TRBJ1-1; D perhaps matches TRBD1 (5 bases). The CDR3 loop spans 14 amino acids. Germline V CDR1 and CDR2: MDHEN, SYDVKM. The V and J ends lost 0 bases and 9 bases respectively, with 14 bases between them. In DNA, the CDR3 is TGTGCCAGCAGTTTATGGGGGGGAGACCGGAAAGCTTTCTTT. Its protein is CASSLWGGDRKAFF.

V gene TRBV5-1 combines with J gene TRBJ2-2, with 8 positions matching TRBD1. Germline assignment: CDR1 SGHRS and CDR2 YFSETQ. J lost 6 bases, V lost 4 bases, and 5 bases had no gene match. The CDR3 consists of 14 residues. CDR3 nucleotides: TGCGCCAGCAGCCAGGGGGCCTTGGCCGGGGAGCTGTTTTTT. This gives the protein CASSQGALAGELFF.

The gene calls are TRBV27 and TRBJ1-5; D is perhaps TRBD1 (5 bases). The germline CDR1 and CDR2 sequences are MNHEY and SMNVEV (reference sequence). V dropped 0 bases and J dropped 4 bases, with 13 bases sitting between them. This CDR3 has 16 residues. The CDR3 DNA follows: TGTGCCAGCAGTTTATCGATGGGGGGTATTAATCAGCCCCAGCATTTT. Its translation is CASSLSMGGINQPQHF.

The genes are TRBV27 and TRBJ2-7; 7 nucleotides agree with TRBD1. This CDR3 is built from 16 residues. The V gene end was trimmed by 5 bases and the J gene end by 3 bases; junction bases not matched to a gene: 13. Germline CDR1 and CDR2: MNHEY and SMNVEV (reference sequence). The chain's CDR3 is CASSPYRRTGRYEQYF. As DNA, the CDR3 is TGTGCCAGCAGTCCCTACCGTAGGACAGGTCGCTACGAGCAGTACTTC.

The J gene is TRBJ2-2, the V gene TRBV6-1; 7 bases match TRBD1. Germline CDR1 and CDR2: MNHNS and SASEGT. The CDR3 runs 14 residues. V lost 3 bases, J lost 6 bases, and 4 bases stayed unmatched. The CDR3 protein is CASSETGFSGELFF. The CDR3 nucleotides are TGTGCCAGCAGTGAGACAGGGTTCTCCGGGGAGCTGTTTTTT.

DNA for the CDR3: TGTGCCACCAGTGACTCTTATCTAGCGGGAGGGCCCGAGGGTGAGCAGTTCTTC. Its protein product is CATSDSYLAGGPEGEQFF. The chain links TRBV24-1 to TRBJ2-1; 12 nucleotides match TRBD2. The germline V gene has CDR1 KGHDR and CDR2 SFDVKD. The CDR3 runs 18 residues. The ends lost 4 bases at V and 9 bases at J; junction bases unmatched: 15.

The rearrangement uses TRBV5-1 and TRBJ2-7; 9 bases agree with TRBD1. The CDR3 loop spans 15 amino acids. Losses at the gene ends were 4 bases for V and 3 bases for J; bases not matched to a gene: 8. CDR1 SGHRS and CDR2 YFSETQ come from the germline V gene. CDR3 sequence (DNA): TGCGCCAGCAGCGTCACAGGGGGCAGGAGCTACGAGCAGTACTTC. As protein: CASSVTGGRSYEQYF.

This clone appeared a single time. CDR3 amino acids: CASSVGPSLGDNEQFF. For the CDR3, the DNA is TGTGCCAGCAGCGTAGGACCCTCGCTAGGGGACAATGAGCAGTTCTTC. The chain couples TRBV9 to TRBJ2-1, with D possibly TRBD1 on 5 matching bases. Germline V gives CDR1 SGDLS, CDR2 YYNGEE. The CDR3 is made up of 16 amino acids. V lost 0 bases and J lost 5, with 15 bases in between.

The chain joins TRBV5-1 to TRBJ2-2, with a tentative D call TRBD1 (6 bases). The germline gives CDR1 SGHRS, CDR2 YFSETQ. The V and J ends lost 3 bases and 4 bases respectively, with 13 bases between them. The CDR3 runs 15 residues. In DNA, the CDR3 is TGCGCCAGCAGCTACTCCCGGGACATCACCGGGGAGCTGTTTTTT. It specifies CASSYSRDITGELFF.

The genes are TRBV7-6 and TRBJ2-1; 7 nucleotides align to TRBD2. The J segment lost 12 bases and the V segment lost 3 bases, leaving 26 bases of the junction unmatched. The CDR3 is 19 residues long. Germline V gives CDR1 SGHVS, CDR2 FNYEAQ. Here the CDR3 reads CASSFSSPLPGGAPVRQFF. In nucleotides, the CDR3 is TGTGCCAGCAGCTTTTCAAGCCCTTTACCGGGAGGAGCCCCAGTAAGGCAGTTCTTC.

The rearrangement uses TRBV5-1 and TRBJ2-7, with 9 bases matching TRBD1. CDR1 is SGHRS, CDR2 YFSETQ, per germline. This CDR3 has 14 amino acids. The J segment lost 3 bases and the V segment lost 1 base, leaving 2 bases of the junction unmatched. CDR3: CASSLRQGVYEQYF. The CDR3 bases are TGCGCCAGCAGCTTGAGACAGGGGGTCTACGAGCAGTACTTC.